Listed below are T cell receptor beta chains from one sample, sequenced in a study of T cell changes during pregnancy in multiple sclerosis. Profiled with immunoSEQ multiplex PCR; TCRdb holds only in-frame clones, not every one. The sample records about 80,000 clones, 89% being singletons. Sequenced here: peripheral blood, sampled before pregnancy. Every receptor here comes from a female donor with multiple sclerosis, enrolled in a pregnancy study. The CDR3 runs from the conserved cysteine through the conserved F or W. Fields, in order: clone size, D gene, V gene, J gene, CDR3 protein, CDR3 DNA. D genes are given only for firm matches. Clone size is given for some rows only: seen once, a few or many times, or a class if the clone is expanded.

.	.	TRBV2	TRBJ1-1	CASSEREGPTEAFF	TGTGCCAGCAGTGAACGGGAGGGACCCACTGAAGCTTTCTTT
.	.	TRBV2	TRBJ2-1	CASSDQRLADSDEQFF	TGTGCCAGCAGTGATCAGCGTCTAGCGGACAGCGATGAGCAGTTCTTC
.	TRBD2	TRBV19	TRBJ2-1	CASSLAGGHSSYNEQFF	TGTGCCAGTAGCCTTGCGGGGGGCCATAGCTCCTACAATGAGCAGTTCTTC
.	.	TRBV5-5	TRBJ1-6	CASSLKWDSPAIF	TGTGCCAGCAGCTTAAAATGGGACTCGCCCGCCATCTTT
.	.	TRBV4-1	TRBJ1-1	CASSQVGTPPNTEAFF	TGCGCCAGCAGCCAAGTCGGGACACCCCCGAACACTGAAGCTTTCTTT
.	.	TRBV5-5	TRBJ2-5	CASSFSAKETQYF	TGTGCCAGCAGCTTCTCCGCGAAAGAGACCCAGTACTTC
once	TRBD1	TRBV19	TRBJ1-5	CASSASGTGVQPQHF	TGTGCCAGTAGTGCCTCCGGGACAGGGGTTCAGCCCCAGCATTTT
.	.	TRBV6-5	TRBJ1-6	CASSYSGNSPLHF	TGTGCCAGCAGTTACTCCGGGAATTCACCCCTCCACTTT
.	TRBD2	TRBV4-1	TRBJ2-3	CASSLLAGTSTDTQYF	TGCGCCAGCAGCCTACTAGCGGGGACTAGCACAGATACGCAGTATTTT
.	TRBD1	TRBV7-9	TRBJ1-2	CASSLTGRSYGYTF	TGTGCCAGCAGCCTGACAGGGCGCTCCTATGGCTACACCTTC
.	.	TRBV27	TRBJ1-2	CASASLIVGVYGYTF	TGTGCCAGCGCCTCCCTTATAGTAGGGGTCTATGGCTACACCTTC
once	.	TRBV6-1	TRBJ2-1	CASIKGQTSYNEQFF	TGTGCCAGCATCAAGGGGCAAACCTCCTACAATGAGCAGTTCTTC
.	.	TRBV6-1	TRBJ2-7	CASSEGTVYYEQYF	TGTGCCAGCAGTGAAGGGACAGTATACTACGAGCAGTACTTC
.	TRBD1	TRBV6-5	TRBJ2-5	CATAVLGQSETQYF	TGTGCCACCGCAGTCTTGGGACAGTCAGAGACCCAGTACTTC
.	.	TRBV7-6	TRBJ2-5	CASSHPYYRGGETQYF	TGTGCCAGCAGCCACCCCTATTATCGAGGGGGAGAGACCCAGTACTTC
.	.	TRBV27	TRBJ2-3	CASSRVETDTQYF	TGTGCCAGCAGCAGGGTTGAAACAGATACGCAGTATTTT
.	.	TRBV7-6	TRBJ1-6	CASSLEAWGFRNSPLHF	TGTGCCAGCAGCTTAGAGGCGTGGGGCTTTCGGAATTCACCCCTCCACTTT